These 27 T cell receptor beta chains were all obtained from the same sample, sequenced in a study of identical twins. TCRdb called the 5' RACE reads again in MiXCR, with one record for every CDR3 protein. The sample carries 240,000 or so distinct CDR3 sequences, over 9.5% recorded once. What was sequenced was memory T cells sorted from blood. The origin of the receptors is a man between 50 and 59 years old in good health.

The chain joins TRBV13 to TRBJ2-2; D possibly uses TRBD1 or TRBD2 (5 bases each). The germline CDR1 and CDR2 sequences are PRHDT and FYEKMQ (reference sequence). The CDR3 consists of 15 residues. The V end was cut by 6 bases, the J end by 2 bases, with 13 bases between. The CDR3: CASRMGTVNTGELFF. The CDR3 DNA sequence: TGTGCCAGCAGAATGGGGACGGTCAACACCGGGGAGCTGTTTTTT.

This clonotype was counted ten times or more. The CDR3 DNA follows: TGTGCCAGCGGGCCGGGGGCCTCCTACGAGCAGTACTTC. It encodes CASGPGASYEQYF. The J gene is TRBJ2-7, the V gene TRBV7-9, with D possibly called TRBD1 or TRBD2 (6 bases each). The CDR3 has 13 residues. Germline V gene data show CDR1 as SEHNR and CDR2 as FQNEAQ (reference sequence). Between the trimmed V and J ends, which lost 8 bases and 0 bases, there was a span of 11 bases.

In its sample, this clonotype was seen many times. This rearrangement joins TRBV24-1 to TRBJ2-7; the match to TRBD1 covers 9 bases. CDR3 size: 15 residues. The V segment lost 3 bases and the J segment 5 bases; nucleotides outside the gene matches: 7. CDR1 KGHDR and CDR2 SFDVKD come from the germline V gene. CDR3 nucleotide sequence: TGTGCCACCAGTGATGGGGGGACAGGGTTCGACGAGCAGTACTTC. Translation: CATSDGGTGFDEQYF.

This rearrangement joins TRBV12-3 or TRBV12-4 to TRBJ1-1, with TRBD1 as a possible D gene (5 bases). This CDR3 spans 13 amino acids. Trimming removed 7 bases from V and 10 bases from J, with 19 bases in between. This chain's CDR3 is CASIRDPLGVAFF. CDR3 DNA: TGTGCCAGCATCCGGGATCCTTTGGGGGTAGCTTTCTTT.

This clonotype has just a few counts. The chain joins TRBV4-2 to TRBJ2-3; possible D gene TRBD2, 5 bases. CDR3 length: 16 amino acids. Between the trimmed V and J ends, which lost 0 bases and 0 bases, there was a span of 10 bases. Germline V gene data show CDR1 as LGHNA and CDR2 as YNFKEQ. CDR3 in DNA: TGTGCCAGCAGCCAAGATGGGAGCCAGAGCACAGATACGCAGTATTTT. It yields the protein CASSQDGSQSTDTQYF.

This sequence joins TRBV7-8 and TRBJ2-2, with 9 bases fitting TRBD2. Per germline, CDR1 SGHVS and CDR2 FQNEAQ. Unmatched junction bases numbered 6, after V lost 4 bases and J lost 0 bases. The CDR3 extends over 17 amino acids. The CDR3 spells CASSSSAGGPNTGELFF. The DNA for the CDR3 is TGTGCCAGCAGCTCCTCTGCGGGAGGGCCGAACACCGGGGAGCTGTTTTTT.

This chain connects TRBV18 to TRBJ2-3, with D unclear. Germline loops: CDR1 KGHSH, CDR2 LQKENI. Deletions cut 1 base from V and 2 bases from J, with 13 bases between. The CDR3 extends over 16 amino acids. CDR3 nucleotide sequence: TGTGCCAGCTCACCACTGGGTGAAGCGTCCACAGATACGCAGTATTTT. Residues: CASSPLGEASTDTQYF.

This clonotype was counted a few times. V gene TRBV2 combines with J gene TRBJ2-1, with TRBD2 matching over 15 bases. CDR3 length equals 16 residues. The germline V gene has CDR1 SNHLY and CDR2 FYNNEI. V lost 5 bases and J lost 9; bases outside the gene matches: 8. The CDR3 sequence is CASSRTSGGGVGEQFF. The CDR3, as DNA: TGTGCCAGCAGTCGGACTAGCGGGGGGGGAGTTGGTGAGCAGTTCTTC.

This clonotype showed up many times. The J gene is TRBJ2-1, the V gene TRBV20-1, with 11 bases fitting TRBD2. This CDR3 has 13 amino acids. The trim removed 6 bases at V and 4 bases at J, leaving 2 bases unmatched. Germline CDR1 DFQATT, CDR2 SNEGSKA (reference sequence). In nucleotides, the CDR3 is TGCAGTGCGAGGACTAGCGGGTACAATGAGCAGTTCTTC. Amino acid sequence: CSARTSGYNEQFF.

This clonotype was detected many times. This rearrangement joins TRBV20-1 to TRBJ2-1, with a possible D match to TRBD1 (5 bases). This CDR3 region has 12 residues. From germline, CDR1 is DFQATT and CDR2 SNEGSKA (reference sequence). V was clipped by 5 bases and J by 0 bases, with 5 bases between them. CDR3 nucleotide sequence: TGCAGTGCTGGACACTCCTACAATGAGCAGTTCTTC. It is translated as CSAGHSYNEQFF.

This clonotype occurred many times. This CDR3 reads CASSLSVGGTEAFF. The CDR3 nucleotides read TGTGCCAGCAGTTTGAGTGTCGGGGGTACTGAAGCTTTCTTT. The chain couples TRBV12-3 or TRBV12-4 to TRBJ1-1; the D gene is possibly TRBD1 (5 bases). The CDR3 runs 14 residues. Trimming removed 3 bases at V and 5 bases at J, with 13 bases between.

The chain is built from TRBV6-1 and TRBJ1-2; D is ambiguous. This CDR3 region has 15 residues. V gave up 6 bases and J gave up 5 bases, with 19 bases separating them. Germline CDR1 is MNHNS and CDR2 is SASEGT. CDR3 loop: CASRPLTLKIYGYTF. In DNA form, the CDR3 reads TGTGCCAGCAGGCCCCTCACCTTAAAGATTTATGGCTACACCTTC.

V usage is TRBV28 and J usage is TRBJ2-3, with 8 positions matching TRBD2. Germline assignment: CDR1 MDHEN and CDR2 SYDVKM. The trim removed 5 bases at V and 9 bases at J, leaving 10 bases unmatched. This CDR3 contains 14 residues. As DNA, the CDR3 is TGTGCCAGCAGTGTGCTGTCCGGGACTAGGACGCAGTATTTT. Its protein product is CASSVLSGTRTQYF.

This clonotype was seen a few times. This chain joins TRBV5-1 and TRBJ1-1; D possibly corresponds to TRBD1 (6 bases). Trimming removed 5 bases from V and 1 base from J, with 12 bases in between. Per the germline V gene, CDR1 is SGHRS and CDR2 is YFSETQ. This CDR3 is built from 14 residues. CDR3 DNA sequence: TGCGCCAGCAGTCTCCGGGGGCAGAACACTGAAGCTTTCTTT. Protein: CASSLRGQNTEAFF. The full variable domain, its missing parts supplied by reference TRBV5-1 and TRBJ1-1, is KAGVTQTPRYLIKTRGQQVTLSCSPISGHRSVSWYQQTPGQGLQFLFEYFSETQRNKGNFPGRFSGRQFSNSRSEMNVSTLELGDSALYLCASSLRGQNTEAFFGQGTRLTVV.

There are many counts of this clonotype. The chain links TRBV7-2 to TRBJ2-1, with 8 positions matching TRBD2. Germline CDR1 is SGHTA and CDR2 is FQGNSA. The CDR3 contains 15 residues. The V segment lost 3 bases and the J segment 5 bases; nucleotides outside the gene matches: 6. The CDR3 reads CASSFAAGVDNEQFF. The CDR3 region has the DNA TGTGCCAGCAGCTTTGCAGCGGGAGTTGACAATGAGCAGTTCTTC.

The chain recombines TRBV6-2 or TRBV6-3 with TRBJ1-5, with D perhaps matching TRBD1 (5 bases). This CDR3 spans 15 amino acids. With 2 bases removed from V and 2 bases from J, the gap between germline ends came to 10 bases. Germline CDR1 is MNHEY and CDR2 is SVGEGT. The CDR3: CASSYGGGGNQPQHF. In nucleotides, the CDR3 is TGTGCCAGCAGTTACGGGGGGGGTGGCAATCAGCCCCAGCATTTT.

The gene calls are TRBV20-1 and TRBJ2-7, with 14 bases aligning to TRBD2. J lost 5 bases, V lost 7 bases, and 10 bases had no gene match. The germline V gene encodes CDR1 DFQATT and CDR2 SNEGSKA (reference sequence). The CDR3 has 15 amino acids. CDR3 protein: CSGLAGGLRLHEQYF. CDR3 sequence (DNA): TGCAGTGGACTAGCGGGGGGGCTAAGGCTCCACGAGCAGTACTTC.

The gene calls are TRBV13 and TRBJ2-3, with a possible D match to TRBD1 (6 bases). Per the germline V gene, CDR1 is PRHDT and CDR2 is FYEKMQ (reference sequence). Trimming removed 6 bases at V and 7 bases at J, with 14 bases between. The CDR3 length is 13 residues. The CDR3 region is CASRRQADYTQYF. In nucleotides, the CDR3 is TGTGCCAGCAGACGACAGGCTGATTATACGCAGTATTTT.

This clonotype was counted many times. The chain joins TRBV6-5 to TRBJ2-1, with 13 bases fitting TRBD2. Germline V gene data show CDR1 as MNHEY and CDR2 as SVGAGI. The V gene end was trimmed by 2 bases and the J gene end by 7 bases; junction bases not matched to a gene: 8. This CDR3 has 17 amino acids. The CDR3 region is CASSYLSLAGGKNEQFF. As DNA, the CDR3 is TGTGCCAGCAGTTACCTGTCACTAGCGGGAGGGAAGAATGAGCAGTTCTTC.

This clonotype was seen repeatedly, ten times or more. The chain carries TRBV4-3 and TRBJ2-7; D perhaps matches TRBD2 (6 bases). The length of the CDR3 is 17 residues. CDR1 is LGHNA, CDR2 YSLEER, per germline. Trimming shortened V by 0 bases and J by 0 bases, and 15 bases separated the two germline ends. The CDR3: CASSQEGGAGPSYEQYF. CDR3 DNA sequence: TGCGCCAGCAGCCAAGAAGGAGGGGCGGGCCCCTCCTACGAGCAGTACTTC.

The chain links TRBV28 to TRBJ2-5, with D perhaps given as TRBD1 or TRBD2 (6 bases each). This CDR3 contains 15 residues. Germline CDR1 and CDR2: MDHEN and SYDVKM. Trimming stripped 4 bases from V and 1 base from J, with 13 bases between. The CDR3 sequence: CASSSGGEGQETQYF. CDR3 DNA sequence: TGTGCCAGCAGTTCCGGGGGCGAAGGCCAAGAGACCCAGTACTTC.

In its sample, this clonotype was seen a few times. The chain employs TRBV21-1 and TRBJ2-7. TRBV21-1 is shown as a pseudogene. There are 16 residues in the CDR3. In DNA, the CDR3 is TGTGCCAGCAGCAAAGTAGACCCCAAAGGGTCCTACGAGCAGTACTTC. Translating gives CASSKVDPKGSYEQYF.

CDR3 coding DNA: TGTGCCAGCAGCCAGGTAGCGGGGAGCTCCAAAAACATTCAGTACTTC. It is translated as CASSQVAGSSKNIQYF. This chain connects TRBV3-1 to TRBJ2-4, with 8 bases matching TRBD2. The CDR3 loop spans 16 amino acids. Germline CDR1 reads LGHDT; CDR2 reads YNNKEL (reference sequence). V dropped 3 bases and J dropped 2; count of bases not matched to a gene: 6.

The J gene is TRBJ2-7, the V gene TRBV5-4, with TRBD2 matching over 7 bases. CDR3 length: 14 residues. Trimming took 4 bases from V and 2 from J; bases not matched to a gene: 6. Germline lookup yields CDR1 SGHNT and CDR2 YYREEE (reference sequence). In DNA, the CDR3 is TGTGCCAGCAGCCCCGGGACTACTCCCTACGAGCAGTACTTC. Amino acid sequence: CASSPGTTPYEQYF.

This clonotype was recorded many times. The gene calls are TRBV20-1 and TRBJ1-5; D is unclear. Germline V gives CDR1 DFQATT, CDR2 SNEGSKA (reference sequence). This CDR3 is 14 amino acids long. Trimming stripped 4 bases from V and 4 bases from J, with 14 bases between. The CDR3 nucleotides read TGCAGTGCTAAGCTTCGGCAGAAAAATCAGCCCCAGCATTTT. Translating gives CSAKLRQKNQPQHF.

This clonotype appeared many times. The rearrangement links TRBV7-2 to TRBJ2-3; D is perhaps TRBD1 or TRBD2 (5 bases each). Trimming shortened V by 8 bases and J by 0 bases, and 18 bases separated the two germline ends. The CDR3 has 16 residues. Germline V gene data show CDR1 as SGHTA and CDR2 as FQGNSA. The CDR3 sequence is CASQKQGTSSTDTQYF. The CDR3 DNA reads TGTGCCAGCCAAAAACAAGGGACCTCTAGCACAGATACGCAGTATTTT. Filled out from reference TRBV7-2 and TRBJ2-3, the complete variable domain reads GAGVSQSPSNKVTEKGKDVELRCDPISGHTALYWYRQSLGQGLEFLIYFQGNSAPDKSGLPSDRFSAERTGGSVSTLTIQRTQQEDSAVYLCASQKQGTSSTDTQYFGPGTRLTVL.

This clonotype has ten or more counts. The chain joins TRBV4-1 to TRBJ1-2, with D unclear. Trimming removed 0 bases at V and 4 bases at J, with 15 bases between. This CDR3 comprises 16 residues. The germline V gene has CDR1 MGHRA and CDR2 YSYEKL. The CDR3: CASSQEPRGVLYGYTF. CDR3 DNA sequence: TGCGCCAGCAGCCAAGAGCCCAGAGGTGTACTCTATGGCTACACCTTC.